A single sample is the source of the 21 T cell receptor beta chains below, sequenced in a study of cytotoxic CD8 clonotypes in ibrutinib-treated CLL. TCRdb keeps only in-frame clones here, not all; method: immunoSEQ multiplex PCR. Of about 140,000 clones in the sample, 70% to 85% were seen once. The source was PBMCs, collected after 12 months of ibrutinib treatment. All receptors come from a human donor with chronic lymphocytic leukemia.

The V gene is TRBV13, the J gene TRBJ1-6, with 7 bases fitting TRBD1. Germline V lookup: CDR1 PRHDT, CDR2 FYEKMQ (reference sequence). J lost 13 bases, V lost 7 bases, and 10 bases had no gene match. CDR3 size: 13 residues. CDR3 loop: CASTEQGLLPLHF. The CDR3 DNA follows: TGTGCCAGCACCGAACAGGGGCTATTGCCCCTCCACTTT.

The chain uses TRBV21-1 and TRBJ2-1. TRBV21-1 constitutes a pseudogene. The CDR3 length is 15 residues. The CDR3 coding sequence is TGTGCCAGCAGCAAAGCTGGGACGGCCTGCGATGAGCAGTTCTTC. It encodes CASSKAGTACDEQFF.

The J gene is TRBJ1-1, the V gene TRBV6-5, with D maybe TRBD1 (6 bases). The CDR3 sequence is 14 residues long. From germline, CDR1 is MNHEY and CDR2 SVGAGI. The germline V and J ends were trimmed by 4 bases and 7 bases, with 16 bases remaining between them. CDR3 region: CASSLLAGTLEAFF. The CDR3 coding sequence is TGTGCCAGCAGTTTGCTCGCTGGGACACTTGAAGCTTTCTTT.

The chain links TRBV6-5 to TRBJ1-5; 7 bases line up with TRBD1. Trimming cost V 4 bases and J 5 bases; bases outside gene matches: 5. CDR1 and CDR2 (germline): MNHEY, SVGAGI. This CDR3 spans 14 amino acids. The CDR3 DNA reads TGTGCCAGCAGTTTCACAGGGGCCGATCAGCCCCAGCATTTT. Translation gives CASSFTGADQPQHF.

The chain has TRBV15 and TRBJ1-4, with D possibly matching TRBD1 (5 bases). V was clipped by 3 bases and J by 7 bases, with 9 bases between them. Germline V lookup: CDR1 LNHNV, CDR2 YYDKDF (reference sequence). The CDR3 has 13 amino acids. The CDR3 loop is CATSRGLREKLFF. In DNA form, the CDR3 reads TGTGCCACCAGCAGGGGGCTCCGTGAAAAACTGTTTTTT.

The chain combines TRBV27 with TRBJ2-1; 7 bases align to TRBD1. Germline trimming cut 2 bases from V and 4 bases from J; bases unmatched to any gene: 5. The V gene's germline CDR1 is MNHEY and CDR2 SMNVEV (reference sequence). The CDR3 is 15 residues long. The CDR3 loop is CASSLMGQLYNEQFF. CDR3 in DNA: TGTGCCAGCAGTTTAATGGGACAGCTTTACAATGAGCAGTTCTTC.

The chain combines TRBV19 with TRBJ2-6; no definite D call. This CDR3 region has 14 residues. Germline V gene lookup returns CDR1 LNHDA and CDR2 SQIVND (reference sequence). The ends were cut back, 9 bases at V and 0 bases at J, with 9 bases in the middle. CDR3 region: CASSQGSGANVLTF. The CDR3 DNA reads as TGTGCCAGCTCACAAGGCTCTGGGGCCAACGTCCTGACTTTC.

This chain links TRBV6-5 with TRBJ2-2; D is undetermined. V dropped 2 bases and J dropped 7 bases, with 8 bases sitting between them. Germline CDR1 and CDR2: MNHEY and SVGAGI. This CDR3 comprises 13 residues. CDR3 region: CASSYELSGELFF. The CDR3 nucleotides are TGTGCCAGCAGTTACGAACTTAGCGGGGAGCTGTTTTTT.

CDR3 residues: CASSIWSSWGSGNTIYF. DNA of the CDR3: TGTGCCAGTAGTATATGGTCGTCGTGGGGCTCTGGAAACACCATATATTTT. The genes are TRBV19 and TRBJ1-3; D not certain. This CDR3 has 17 amino acids. Between the trimmed V and J ends, which lost 2 bases and 0 bases, there was a span of 14 bases. Germline CDR1 reads LNHDA; CDR2 reads SQIVND (reference sequence).

J is TRBJ2-1 and V is TRBV2; 7 nucleotides align to TRBD2. Trimming cost V 3 bases and J 3 bases; bases outside gene matches: 8. Per the germline V gene, CDR1 is SNHLY and CDR2 is FYNNEI. The CDR3 totals 16 residues. CDR3 nucleotides: TGTGCCAGCAGTGACGGCGGCGGGAGTTACTACAATGAGCAGTTCTTC. Protein: CASSDGGGSYYNEQFF.

CDR3 coding DNA: TGTGCCAGCAGTGAATTGCGGGACAGGGTCGAGCAGTACTTC. Its protein is CASSELRDRVEQYF. The rearrangement links TRBV25-1 to TRBJ2-7; the match to TRBD1 covers 9 bases. Germline trimming cut 1 base from V and 6 bases from J; bases unmatched to any gene: 4. Germline loops: CDR1 MGHDK, CDR2 SYGVNS. There are 14 residues in the CDR3.

This clone was seen just once. Other DNA sequences in the sample encode the same CDR3. The chain recombines TRBV28 with TRBJ2-7, with 8 positions matching TRBD1. This CDR3 spans 13 amino acids. After removal of 4 bases from V and 6 bases from J, the junction contained 5 bases not matched to a gene. Germline V gene lookup returns CDR1 MDHEN and CDR2 SYDVKM. DNA for the CDR3: TGTGCCAGCAGTTCCGGACAGGGTGGCGAGCAGTACTTC. Encoded protein: CASSSGQGGEQYF.

V is TRBV11-2 and J is TRBJ1-2; D gene unclear. The germline V and J ends were trimmed by 6 bases and 3 bases, with 17 bases remaining between them. The CDR3 has 15 amino acids. The V gene's germline CDR1 is SGHAT and CDR2 FQNNGV. The CDR3 coding sequence is TGTGCCAGCAGACCAACTCCAGTAGGGTACTATGGCTACACCTTC. Its protein is CASRPTPVGYYGYTF.

CDR3 loop: CASSPRERLNTEAFF. CDR3 sequence (DNA): TGTGCCAGCTCACCCAGGGAAAGGCTAAACACTGAAGCTTTCTTT. This chain links TRBV18 with TRBJ1-1, with D perhaps matching TRBD1 (5 bases). V dropped 3 bases and J dropped 2 bases, with 13 bases sitting between them. The CDR3 contains 15 residues. Germline CDR1 is KGHSH and CDR2 is LQKENI.

The chain uses TRBV5-1 and TRBJ2-7; tentative D call: TRBD1 (7 bases). The V end lost 7 bases, the J end lost 2 bases, and 19 bases lay between the germline ends. This CDR3 spans 15 amino acids. CDR1 is SGHRS, CDR2 YFSETQ, per germline. CDR3 loop: CASYPGGLTTYEQYF. CDR3 DNA sequence: TGCGCCAGCTACCCAGGGGGACTCACTACCTACGAGCAGTACTTC.

This chain joins TRBV29-1 and TRBJ1-2, with D tentatively TRBD1 (5 bases). Germline V gene sequence: CDR1 SQVTM, CDR2 ANQGSEA. Deletions cut 4 bases from V and 3 bases from J, with 9 bases between. CDR3 length equals 12 residues. The CDR3 DNA reads TGCAGCGTTGGGGGCGCAGACTATGGCTACACCTTC. Amino acid sequence: CSVGGADYGYTF.

The V call is TRBV9, the J call TRBJ1-1, with D perhaps matching TRBD1 (5 bases). Germline-derived CDR1 and CDR2 are SGDLS and YYNGEE. The CDR3 totals 14 residues. Trimming left V 4 bases short and J 4 bases short, with 14 bases between. CDR3 in DNA: TGTGCCAGCAGCATTCCCCAGGGTACCACTGAAGCTTTCTTT. This codes for CASSIPQGTTEAFF.

This clone was counted a single time. The rearrangement links TRBV4-2 to TRBJ2-3; 7 bases align to TRBD2. This CDR3 comprises 13 residues. V was clipped by 8 bases and J by 1 base; unmatched bases: 3. CDR1 is LGHNA, CDR2 YNFKEQ, per germline. The CDR3 protein is CASGTSGTDTQYF. The CDR3 coding sequence is TGTGCCAGCGGTACTAGCGGCACAGATACGCAGTATTTT.

As for this clone: A much larger clone sits a single nucleotide away, making a read error possible. This sequence joins TRBV27 and TRBJ1-5; D uncertain. The germline gives CDR1 MNHEY, CDR2 SMNVEV (reference sequence). V was pared by 1 base and J by 4 bases, with 5 bases between. The CDR3 spans 13 residues. CDR3 in amino acids: CASSLLVNQPQHF. DNA of the CDR3: TGTGCCAGCAGTTTATTGGTGAATCAGCCCCAGCATTTT.

V and J are TRBV9 and TRBJ2-7; TRBD1 matches at 11 bases. The germline V gene encodes CDR1 SGDLS and CDR2 YYNGEE. This CDR3 is built from 15 residues. Germline trimming cut 2 bases from V and 3 bases from J; bases unmatched to any gene: 4. CDR3 region: CASSVAGTGGYEQYF. DNA for the CDR3: TGTGCCAGCAGCGTCGCCGGGACAGGGGGCTACGAGCAGTACTTC.

This clone has just a few counts. The chain is built from TRBV30 and TRBJ1-2; D gene uncertain. The CDR3 consists of 14 residues. V lost 5 bases, J lost 7 bases, and 20 bases lay in between. Germline lookup yields CDR1 GTSNPN and CDR2 SVGIG (reference sequence). The CDR3 DNA is TGTGCCTGGTCTTGGACCGACCGGGCAGCTGGCTACACCTTC. Residues: CAWSWTDRAAGYTF.